Listed below are T cell receptor beta chains from one sample, sequenced in a study of T cell changes during pregnancy in multiple sclerosis. Repertoires were generated with immunoSEQ multiplex PCR, while TCRdb's copy carries only in-frame clones and drops some. The sample contains tens of thousands of clones, around 94% of which appear only once. Sequenced here: peripheral blood, sampled in the third trimester of pregnancy. The receptors were sampled from a female donor in good health, enrolled as a control in a pregnancy study. Both conserved end residues are part of each CDR3. A D gene is named only where the DNA matches it firmly. Expanded clones are given a class, and other clones once, few, many or no size at all.

>.|TRBV21-1|TRBJ2-7|.
TGTGCCAGCAGCAAAGGCCGGACTAGCGGTGCCTACGAGCAGTACTTC
CASSKGRTSGAYEQYF
>.|TRBV4-1|TRBJ2-7|.
TGCGCCAGCAGCCAAGACCTACTTACCCCCGTTACCGAGCAGTACTTC
CASSQDLLTPVTEQYF
>TRBD2|TRBV28|TRBJ2-7|.
TGTGCCAGCAGTTTTCCCGGGAGGGCCAACGAGCAGTACTTC
CASSFPGRANEQYF
>.|TRBV7-2|TRBJ1-2|.
TGTGCCAGCAGCCCAAGGGTTCAGGGCTATGGCTACACCTTC
CASSPRVQGYGYTF
>.|TRBV2|TRBJ2-2|.
TGTGCCAGCAGTATCGGAGAGGGCGCCGGGGAGCTGTTTTTT
CASSIGEGAGELFF
>TRBD2|TRBV27|TRBJ2-7|.
TGTGCCAGCAGTGGACTAGCGGGAAGTGAGCAGTACTTC
CASSGLAGSEQYF
>.|TRBV6-4|TRBJ2-5|.
TGTGCCAGCAGTGACCGGGAGACCCAGTACTTC
CASSDRETQYF
>TRBD1|TRBV30|TRBJ1-1|.
TGTGCCTGGGTACAGGGGTGGGTGAACACTGAAGCTTTCTTT
CAWVQGWVNTEAFF
>TRBD1|TRBV11-1|TRBJ1-1|.
TGTGCCAGCAGCTTAGCAGGGGGCATCATGAACACTGAAGCTTTCTTT
CASSLAGGIMNTEAFF
>.|TRBV19|TRBJ1-2|.
TGTGCCAGTAGTATTCGCAGGGGACCTGCTGGCTACACCTTC
CASSIRRGPAGYTF
>.|TRBV5-4|TRBJ2-3|.
TGTGCCAGCAGCTTTCCTGGGGGCGATACGCAGTATTTT
CASSFPGGDTQYF
>TRBD1|TRBV25-1|TRBJ2-3|.
TGTGCCAGCAGTGAATCTGCGCTGGGACAGGGTAGAGATACGCAGTATTTT
CASSESALGQGRDTQYF
>.|TRBV19|TRBJ1-4|.
TGTGCCAGTTCCCCCCGCGGGCCGGGGGGAGTTGGACTGTTTTTT
CASSPRGPGGVGLFF
>TRBD2|TRBV19|TRBJ2-3|once
TGTGCCAGTAGTGGTCTAGCGGGAGGTGTGGAAGATACGCAGTATTTT
CASSGLAGGVEDTQYF
>.|TRBV4-1|TRBJ1-2|once
TGCGCCAGCAGCCAAGTCGCCATTTACGGACAGAACTATGGCTACACCTTC
CASSQVAIYGQNYGYTF
>.|TRBV11-2|TRBJ2-7|.
TGTGCCAGCAGCTTAGGGGACTTAATGTCCTACGAGCAGTACTTC
CASSLGDLMSYEQYF